A selection of T cell receptor beta chains follows, all from one sample in a study of cytomegalovirus exposure and HLA in healthy donors. Sequenced by immunoSEQ multiplex PCR; TCRdb stores in-frame clones only, minus some. The table lists approximately 210,000 clones, more than 65% of them singletons, with approximately 1.4% in the top ten. Sequenced: PBMCs. The receptors originated from a girl aged 5-17 years in good health and CMV-seropositive. Each CDR3 is given with its conserved first and last residue. A D gene is named only where the DNA matches it firmly. The size entry is marked missing in some rows and otherwise reads once, few, many or a size class.

d_call	v_call	clone_size	j_call	cdr3_nt	cdr3_aa
TRBD1	TRBV7-9	.	TRBJ2-2	TGTGCGAGTAAGGGACAGCAGAACACCGGGGAGCTGTTTTTT	CASKGQQNTGELFF
.	TRBV5-4	.	TRBJ2-7	TGTGCCAGCAGCTTGAGAGATAGAGGCTCCTACGAGCAGTACTTC	CASSLRDRGSYEQYF
.	TRBV4-1	.	TRBJ2-3	TGCGCCAGCAGCCAAGGCCTAGGTGAAGAAGATACGCAGTATTTT	CASSQGLGEEDTQYF
TRBD2	TRBV6-5	.	TRBJ2-7	TGTGCCAGCAGTTACTGCGGCGGGGGGGAAGCGTGCGAGCAGTACTTC	CASSYCGGGEACEQYF
.	TRBV7-9	.	TRBJ2-7	TGTGCCAGCAGCCCGGACAGCTCCTACGAGCAGTACTTC	CASSPDSSYEQYF
.	TRBV27	once	TRBJ1-2	TGTGCCAGCAGTTTTTCCAGGGGCTATGGCTACACCTTC	CASSFSRGYGYTF
.	TRBV5-1	.	TRBJ1-1	TGCGCCAGCAGCTCACAGGGATTTGAAGCTTTCTTT	CASSSQGFEAFF
TRBD2	TRBV7-2	few	TRBJ2-7	TGTGCCAGCAGCAAAATCGGGACTATCGAGCAGTACTTC	CASSKIGTIEQYF
TRBD1	TRBV12-5	.	TRBJ2-7	TGTGCTAGTGGCCACGGGACAGGTACCTACGAGCAGTACTTC	CASGHGTGTYEQYF
.	TRBV21-1	.	TRBJ2-5	TGTGCCAGCAGCAACCGGGACTGGGGCCACCAAGAGACCCAGTACTTC	CASSNRDWGHQETQYF
.	TRBV2	.	TRBJ2-2	TGTGCCAGCATAACGGGGAGGAACACCGGGGAGCTGTTTTTT	CASITGRNTGELFF
.	TRBV11-1	.	TRBJ2-1	TGTGCCAGCAGTCTAGAGGGCCGAAATGAGCAGTTCTTC	CASSLEGRNEQFF
.	TRBV6-4	.	TRBJ1-2	TGTGCCAGCAGTGACTCCAGCACAGACGTTGGTGGCTACACCTTC	CASSDSSTDVGGYTF
.	TRBV19	.	TRBJ1-2	TGTGCCAGTAGTTCAACAGGGTCGTATGGCTACACCTTC	CASSSTGSYGYTF
TRBD2	TRBV11-2	.	TRBJ2-7	TGTGCCAGCAGCCCGGGAGGCCACGAGCAGTACTTC	CASSPGGHEQYF
TRBD1	TRBV6-6	few	TRBJ1-1	TGTGCCAGCAGTTTGCCAGCAGGGGGCTTGAACACTGAAGCTTTCTTT	CASSLPAGGLNTEAFF
.	TRBV18	.	TRBJ1-5	TGTGCCAGCTCACCCCCGGGGAGGGGAAGCAATCAGCCCCAGCATTTT	CASSPPGRGSNQPQHF
.	TRBV13	.	TRBJ2-7	TGTGCCAGCAGCCACTATCCCGGGACTCATGAGGGATTGGAGCAGTACTTC	CASSHYPGTHEGLEQYF
.	TRBV9	once	TRBJ2-1	TGTGCCAGCAGCGTCGGTATGGCTGGGGAGAGCTCCTACAATGAGCAGTTCTTC	CASSVGMAGESSYNEQFF
TRBD1	TRBV9	few	TRBJ1-1	TGTGCCAGCAGCCCAGGACAGGGGGCGATGGGCACTGAAGCTTTCTTT	CASSPGQGAMGTEAFF
.	TRBV30	.	TRBJ1-1	TGTGCCTGGAGTCGCCTTGTTAGTACTGAAGCTTTCTTT	CAWSRLVSTEAFF
.	TRBV11-3	.	TRBJ1-3	TGTGCCAGCAGCCCTGGAGAAGGAAACACCATATATTTT	CASSPGEGNTIYF
TRBD1	TRBV19	.	TRBJ2-4	TGTGCCAGTACTTCGACAGGGTATGACATTCAGTACTTC	CASTSTGYDIQYF
.	TRBV11-2	.	TRBJ2-4	TGTGCCAGCAGACATCCTCCCGGGGAAAACATTCAGTACTTC	CASRHPPGENIQYF
.	TRBV10-1	.	TRBJ2-5	TGCGCCAGCTCCTCGGGAAACCAAGAGACCCAGTACTTC	CASSSGNQETQYF
TRBD2	TRBV5-4	.	TRBJ2-1	TGTGCCAGCAGCGGGGGGGGATTGATATGGATCTTC	CASSGGGLIWIF
.	TRBV9	.	TRBJ2-3	TGTGCCAGCAGCGTAGGAGCGGCCCCCGGCACAGATACGCAGTATTTT	CASSVGAAPGTDTQYF
.	TRBV6-1	.	TRBJ1-1	TGTGCCAGCAGGGATCCCTGGGGGGTAAGGGACGCTTTCTTT	CASRDPWGVRDAFF
.	TRBV7-2	.	TRBJ1-1	TGTGCCTCCACAGGGTGGTACACTGAAGCTTTCTTT	CASTGWYTEAFF
TRBD1	TRBV9	.	TRBJ1-2	TGTGCCAGCAGCCCGGGGACAGGGGAGAGCTATGGCTACACCTTC	CASSPGTGESYGYTF
TRBD1	TRBV5-4	.	TRBJ1-1	TGTGCCAGCAGCTTGGCAGGGGGCGCGGGCACTGAAGCTTTCTTT	CASSLAGGAGTEAFF
TRBD1	TRBV30	.	TRBJ1-3	TGTGCCTGGAGTCTGACAGGGGGAAACTCTGGAAACACCATATATTTT	CAWSLTGGNSGNTIYF
TRBD1	TRBV2	.	TRBJ2-2	TGTGCCAGCAGTATGTCCAGGGGGCGAATGGGCGGGGAGCTGTTTTTT	CASSMSRGRMGGELFF
TRBD2	TRBV10-3	.	TRBJ2-3	TGTGCCATCAGTGGGACTAGCGGGGGGAGGACAGATACGCAGTATTTT	CAISGTSGGRTDTQYF
TRBD2	TRBV5-6	.	TRBJ2-1	TGTGCCAGCAGCTCCCCCTTGTGGGGGGGCTCCTACAATGAGCAGTTCTTC	CASSSPLWGGSYNEQFF
.	TRBV11-2	.	TRBJ1-4	TGTGCCAGCAGCTTGAGCAATGGTGAAAAACTGTTTTTT	CASSLSNGEKLFF
TRBD2	TRBV5-1	.	TRBJ2-3	TGCGCCAGCAGCCTAAGCCCACTAGCGGGGGGCACAGATACGCAGTATTTT	CASSLSPLAGGTDTQYF
TRBD2	TRBV7-2	.	TRBJ2-1	TGTGCCAGCAGCTTATTGTACGGGACTAACAATGAGCAGTTCTTC	CASSLLYGTNNEQFF
.	TRBV7-2	once	TRBJ2-1	TGTGCCAGCAGCTTAGACCCACGGGGAACCTCCTACAATGAGCAGTTCTTC	CASSLDPRGTSYNEQFF
.	TRBV5-1	.	TRBJ2-1	TGCGCCAGCAACCCGACAGGATTGTACAATGAGCAGTTCTTC	CASNPTGLYNEQFF
TRBD2	TRBV6-6	.	TRBJ2-3	TGTGCCAGCAGTGATAGCGGGGGGGTGGAAGATACGCAGTATTTT	CASSDSGGVEDTQYF
TRBD2	TRBV4-3	.	TRBJ2-7	TGCGCCAGCAGCCAAGGGATAGTCCCTAGCGGGGGGAAGGTCGAGCAGTACTTC	CASSQGIVPSGGKVEQYF
TRBD1	TRBV29-1	.	TRBJ1-1	TGCAGCGTCGATACAGGGGGGGCCACTGAAGCTTTCTTT	CSVDTGGATEAFF
.	TRBV19	.	TRBJ1-4	TGTGCCAGTACCCGTGGTGGGACAAACTGGTGGGAACTGTTTTTT	CASTRGGTNWWELFF
TRBD2	TRBV9	.	TRBJ2-5	TGTGCCAGCAGCGCCGAGGGGCTAGCGGGGGTGAGTGGAGAGACCCAGTACTTC	CASSAEGLAGVSGETQYF